The source of this TCR beta chain is a study of T cell responses to AZD1222 COVID-19 vaccine. Germline V gene sequence: CDR1 SQVTM, CDR2 ANQGSEA. V shed 0 bases and J shed 0 bases, with 9 bases lying between them. This CDR3 comprises 14 residues. Only in-frame clones appear in the TCRdb table, and some are missing; sequencing was by immunoSEQ multiplex PCR. The table has about 79,000 clones, around 80% seen once. This receptor was obtained from an adult in good health. Here the sequenced sample was peripheral blood, taken on day 0 of AZD1222 vaccination. This sequence joins TRBV29-1 and TRBJ2-7; D gene uncertain. CDR3 sequence: CSVEEAVHSYEQYF. CDR3 sequence (DNA): TGCAGCGTTGAAGAAGCCGTTCACTCCTACGAGCAGTACTTC.